A single sample gave rise to the 13 T cell receptor beta chains below, sequenced in a study of T cell changes during pregnancy in multiple sclerosis. The repertoire was sequenced with immunoSEQ multiplex PCR; TCRdb's copy has only in-frame clones and lacks some. The sample records around 34,000 clones, around 90% being singletons. The input for sequencing was CD4+ T cells from peripheral blood mononuclear cells, taken in the second trimester of pregnancy. The receptors stem from a female donor with multiple sclerosis, enrolled in a pregnancy study.

The V gene is TRBV2, the J gene TRBJ2-7, with 8 bases that match TRBD1. Germline CDR1 and CDR2: SNHLY and FYNNEI. V shed 8 bases, J shed 6 bases, and the junction held 12 bases outside the gene matches. The CDR3 has 14 amino acids. CDR3 nucleotide sequence: TGTGCCAGCCTTAGGGCAGGGGGCATGGGCGAGCAGTACTTC. Encoded protein: CASLRAGGMGEQYF.

This clone appeared a single time. This sequence joins TRBV6-6 and TRBJ1-2; perhaps TRBD1 as D (5 bases). The CDR3 length is 14 residues. V was trimmed by 0 bases and J by 4 bases, leaving 9 bases between them. From germline, CDR1 is MNHNY and CDR2 SVGAGI (reference sequence). In nucleotides, the CDR3 is TGTGCCAGCAGTTACTCGGGGCGGAGCTATGGCTACACCTTC. Its protein product is CASSYSGRSYGYTF.

The chain links TRBV28 to TRBJ2-1, with TRBD1 matching over 8 bases. This CDR3 spans 14 amino acids. Germline CDR1 MDHEN, CDR2 SYDVKM. V was clipped by 2 bases and J by 3 bases; unmatched bases: 0. The CDR3 loop is CASSLGTGYNEQFF. CDR3 DNA sequence: TGTGCCAGCAGTTTAGGGACAGGCTACAATGAGCAGTTCTTC.

The chain employs TRBV28 and TRBJ2-7; D gene uncertain. Between the trimmed V and J ends, which lost 3 bases and 0 bases, there was a span of 18 bases. The CDR3 totals 17 residues. Germline lookup yields CDR1 MDHEN and CDR2 SYDVKM. The CDR3 DNA is TGTGCCAGCAGTTTCCAAGTACGACTCCCGAGCTCCTACGAGCAGTACTTC. It specifies CASSFQVRLPSSYEQYF.

The rearrangement links TRBV11-1 to TRBJ2-1; the match to TRBD2 covers 10 bases. With 7 bases clipped from V and 6 bases from J, the junction kept 3 bases outside the gene matches. The CDR3 covers 13 residues. Looked up from germline, CDR1 is SGHAT and CDR2 is FQDESV (reference sequence). CDR3 sequence reads: CASTRTSGNEQFF. The CDR3 region has the DNA TGTGCCAGCACCCGGACTAGCGGCAATGAGCAGTTCTTC.

CDR3 sequence (DNA): TGCGCCAGCAGCTTTAGCGGGAACTACGAGCAGTACTTC. This encodes CASSFSGNYEQYF. This chain uses TRBV5-1 with TRBJ2-7; 8 nucleotides line up with TRBD2. CDR1 is SGHRS and CDR2 is YFSETQ in the germline V gene. The V gene end was trimmed by 2 bases and the J gene end by 3 bases; junction bases not matched to a gene: 1. This CDR3 has 13 amino acids.

The CDR3 is CASSIGKRQGASEQYF. The CDR3 DNA sequence: TGTGCCAGTAGTATAGGTAAACGACAGGGGGCGAGCGAGCAGTACTTC. The gene calls are TRBV19 and TRBJ2-7, with 10 bases aligning to TRBD1. CDR3 length: 16 residues. V lost 1 base and J lost 6; bases outside the gene matches: 9. The germline CDR1 and CDR2 sequences are LNHDA and SQIVND (reference sequence).

V usage is TRBV10-3 and J usage is TRBJ1-1; the match to TRBD1 covers 11 bases. From germline, CDR1 is ENHRY and CDR2 SYGVKD. The trim removed 11 bases at V and 4 bases at J, leaving 6 bases unmatched. This CDR3 spans 13 amino acids. DNA of the CDR3: TGTGCCTCAAAAGGGACAGGGGGCACTGAAGCTTTCTTT. Translation: CASKGTGGTEAFF.

This chain connects TRBV28 to TRBJ2-2; D ambiguous. The length of the CDR3 is 15 residues. The V gene lost 3 bases and the J gene lost 11 bases, with 19 bases spanning the gap. Germline V gene data show CDR1 as MDHEN and CDR2 as SYDVKM. This CDR3 is CASSFRRQVVSELFF. The CDR3 region has the DNA TGTGCCAGCAGTTTCCGTAGGCAGGTTGTAAGTGAGCTGTTTTTT.

V gene TRBV18 combines with J gene TRBJ1-1; the match to TRBD1 covers 8 bases. Per the germline V gene, CDR1 is KGHSH and CDR2 is LQKENI. V shed 4 bases and J 3 bases; nucleotides not matched to a gene: 7. The CDR3 has 15 residues. CDR3 nucleotide sequence: TGTGCCAGCTCACTCCAGGGGGCGGCGGACACTGAAGCTTTCTTT. This gives the protein CASSLQGAADTEAFF.

J is TRBJ2-3 and V is TRBV4-2; D gene unclear. The CDR3 is 12 residues long. In germline, CDR1 is LGHNA, CDR2 YNFKEQ. V was cut by 5 bases and J by 1 base, with 4 bases left in between. The chain's CDR3 is CASSSGTDTQYF. In nucleotides, the CDR3 is TGTGCCAGCAGCAGCGGCACAGATACGCAGTATTTT.

The chain links TRBV2 to TRBJ2-1; 14 bases match TRBD2. CDR1 and CDR2 from the germline V gene are SNHLY and FYNNEI. CDR3 length equals 15 residues. V lost 5 bases to trimming and J lost 8 bases; unmatched junction nucleotides: 5. The CDR3 is CASSRLAGGRDEQFF. DNA of the CDR3: TGTGCCAGCAGTCGACTAGCGGGAGGGAGGGATGAGCAGTTCTTC.

The rearrangement joins TRBV18 to TRBJ2-2; 8 bases fit TRBD2. The CDR3 is made up of 16 amino acids. Germline values: CDR1 KGHSH, CDR2 LQKENI. J lost 2 bases, V lost 4 bases, and 6 bases had no gene match. This CDR3 is CASSLTSGPNTGELFF. The CDR3 DNA is TGTGCCAGCTCACTAACTAGCGGACCAAACACCGGGGAGCTGTTTTTT.